A selection of T cell receptor beta chains follows, all from one sample in a study of blood T cell repertoires in COVID-19. Clones were read by immunoSEQ multiplex PCR, and TCRdb kept only the in-frame ones, dropping some. The table records fewer than 400,000 clones, approximately 86% of them present only once. The specimen sequenced was peripheral blood. These receptor sequences come from a human donor in a cohort sampled during active COVID-19. Both conserved end residues are part of each CDR3. Each record gives: V gene, clone size, CDR3 protein. The size field is filled for only some rows; it gives once, few, many or a size class.

V: TRBV27; size: few; CDR3: CASSLQRRTDTQYF
V: TRBV2; size: -; CDR3: CASSEVRLAEETQYF
V: TRBV28; size: -; CDR3: CASSRGRGYEQYF
V: TRBV6-5; size: -; CDR3: CASSLSRERQPQHF
V: TRBV11-2; size: few; CDR3: CASSWTGEQYF
V: TRBV6-5; size: -; CDR3: CASSLNLNQETQYF
V: TRBV28; size: -; CDR3: CASSFGGLTETQYF
V: TRBV4-1; size: many; CDR3: CASSQDPDGAWAEAFF
V: TRBV24-1; size: -; CDR3: CATSDSHRVRDSPLHF
V: TRBV2; size: -; CDR3: CASKKGRTSGGAHNEQFF
V: TRBV18; size: -; CDR3: CASSLVGQGTDTQYF
V: TRBV2; size: few; CDR3: CASQQGHSGNTIYF
V: TRBV9; size: -; CDR3: CASSVSGTVGNEQFF
V: TRBV19; size: -; CDR3: CASIRGLCTDTQYF
V: TRBV9; size: -; CDR3: CASSSGQGNGSPLHF
V: TRBV23-1; size: once; CDR3: CASSAEYPGGLAGGRTTGELFF
V: TRBV30; size: -; CDR3: CAWSVGQELFF
V: TRBV30; size: -; CDR3: CAWSVGAGYTF
V: TRBV28; size: -; CDR3: CASTRGLAGDRETQYF
V: TRBV4-1; size: once; CDR3: CASSPRSRLAGSDNEQFF
V: TRBV2; size: -; CDR3: CASSLSSGSGADTQYF
V: TRBV10-3; size: -; CDR3: CAIKSGGTAYNEQFF
V: TRBV7-9; size: -; CDR3: CASTIGGEGPETQYF
V: TRBV18; size: -; CDR3: CASSPGPADEQYF
V: TRBV7-8; size: -; CDR3: CASSLVPQAFNQPQHF
V: TRBV4-1; size: -; CDR3: CASSQPRTSGKDTQYF
V: TRBV15; size: -; CDR3: CATSRVSADTQYF
V: TRBV24-1; size: -; CDR3: CATAGGIVDTQYF
V: TRBV30; size: -; CDR3: CACEVGGYTF
V: TRBV7-8; size: -; CDR3: CASSPLRTHEEPQHF
V: TRBV5-1; size: -; CDR3: CASSSSVAGGTTDTQYF
V: TRBV19; size: -; CDR3: CASSPGRLQVSGANVLTF
V: TRBV4-1; size: -; CDR3: CASSHRTGGAYEQYF
V: TRBV5-1; size: -; CDR3: CASSLDRTYEQYF
V: TRBV5-4; size: -; CDR3: CASSHQGNRAEAFF
V: TRBV9; size: -; CDR3: CASSVTSGGAGTDTQYF
V: TRBV5-1; size: -; CDR3: CASSPASGLAETQYF
V: TRBV6-5; size: -; CDR3: CASQGTGYEKLFF
V: TRBV19; size: -; CDR3: CASSIRQPVTNTEAFF
V: TRBV13; size: once; CDR3: CASSAGENTEAFF
V: TRBV2; size: -; CDR3: CASSLSGTSGGGETQYF
V: TRBV28; size: -; CDR3: CASSAWDRGYEQYF
V: TRBV7-3; size: -; CDR3: CASSEQGSTSGANVLTF
V: TRBV19; size: -; CDR3: CASSMGTGPHTGELFF
V: TRBV3-1/TRBV3-2; size: -; CDR3: CASSLLDSVETQYF
V: TRBV6-5; size: -; CDR3: CASSYGRQGTYEQYF
V: TRBV19; size: -; CDR3: CASSILTTGLTEAFF
V: TRBV5-1; size: -; CDR3: CASSLGQGMYTEAFF
V: TRBV14; size: -; CDR3: CASSQDGTVLHNYGYTF
V: TRBV9; size: -; CDR3: CASSGRGSGNTIYF
V: TRBV7-3; size: -; CDR3: CASSLSGTDTEAFF
V: TRBV5-4; size: -; CDR3: CASSSRSGRAHEQFF
V: TRBV6-2/TRBV6-3; size: -; CDR3: CASSIGTGGVGQYF
V: TRBV30; size: -; CDR3: CAWSGGSGLNTEAFF
V: TRBV3-1/TRBV3-2; size: -; CDR3: CASSQAPGGPMGEQFF
V: TRBV7-9; size: -; CDR3: CASSLVAGLREKLFF
V: TRBV6-5; size: -; CDR3: CASSYSGTSGVGEQYF
V: TRBV10-3; size: -; CDR3: CAISEGQGGEETQYF
V: TRBV11-2; size: -; CDR3: CASRKTGTNPYGYTF